Each of the 12 T cell receptor beta chains below was sequenced from the same sample in a study of spatial heterogeneity in lung cancer. Study observations and caveats: One measure, the expanded intratumoral alpha and beta TCR count, tracked tumor mutation counts.

Time point denoted: sample taken at primary tumor resection. These receptors' targets are unknown. Using its own MiXCR run on the 5' RACE reads, TCRdb lists one record per CDR3 protein. The sample lists a few thousand distinct CDR3 sequences; roughly 10% were seen once. Sequenced here: lung tumor tissue, sampled at surgery. These receptors came from a female donor with early-stage non-small cell lung cancer.

The V gene is TRBV15, the J gene TRBJ2-5; tentatively, D is TRBD1 (5 bases). Between the trimmed V and J ends, which lost 1 base and 0 bases, there was a span of 6 bases. The CDR3 consists of 14 residues. CDR1 is LNHNV, CDR2 YYDKDF, per germline (reference sequence). CDR3 DNA: TGTGCCACCAGCAGAGGACAGAACCAAGAGACCCAGTACTTC. Protein: CATSRGQNQETQYF.

There are many counts of this clonotype. The rearrangement uses TRBV28 and TRBJ2-3, with 7 nucleotides matching TRBD1. The CDR3 consists of 15 residues. V dropped 5 bases and J dropped 1; count of bases not matched to a gene: 6. The V gene's germline CDR1 is MDHEN and CDR2 SYDVKM. CDR3 sequence (DNA): TGTGCCAGCAGTGACCGGGACAGTGGCACAGATACGCAGTATTTT. As protein: CASSDRDSGTDTQYF.

The sample holds many counts of this clonotype. Possible read error: a much larger clone is one base away. A read error is likely, as this CDR3 ends without the conserved phenylalanine or tryptophan. The V gene is TRBV19, the J gene TRBJ2-1, with 9 bases matching TRBD1. The CDR3 runs to 17 residues. With V trimmed by 3 bases and J by 6 bases, 12 bases remained unmatched. Germline V gene sequence: CDR1 LNHDA, CDR2 SQIVND (reference sequence). CDR3 in DNA: TGTGCCAGTAGTATGTGGCTGGACAGGGGAGTATCCAATGAGCAGTTCTCC. Encoded protein: CASSMWLDRGVSNEQFS.

This clonotype was counted at least ten times. The chain uses TRBV19 and TRBJ2-7; possible D gene TRBD2, 5 bases. V lost 8 bases to trimming and J lost 3 bases, with 17 bases between them. Germline CDR1 LNHDA, CDR2 SQIVND (reference sequence). This CDR3 has 14 residues. Here the CDR3 reads CASLVLASRYEQYF. The CDR3 nucleotides are TGTGCCAGTCTGGTCCTAGCTTCCCGCTACGAGCAGTACTTC.

V gene TRBV21-1 combines with J gene TRBJ1-5; the DNA was not used to check the table's D call, TRBD1. TRBV21-1 is noted as a pseudogene. CDR3 length: 19 amino acids. The CDR3 sequence: CASSIDNSGQGSSNQPQHF. In DNA form, the CDR3 reads TGTGCCAGCAGCATAGATAATTCGGGACAGGGGAGTAGCAATCAGCCCCAGCATTTT.

A remark on this clonotype: A clone one base away is much larger, so this may be a read error. V usage is TRBV10-3 and J usage is TRBJ2-3; D gene unclear. This CDR3 is 13 amino acids long. Looked up from germline, CDR1 is ENHRY and CDR2 is SYGVKD. The CDR3 nucleotides read TGTGCCATCAGCCCCCGCTCCCAAGATACGCCGTATTTT. Translation gives CAISPRSQDTPYF.

This clonotype is termed medium-sized. The chain joins TRBV15 to TRBJ2-1, with D tentatively TRBD1 (6 bases). The CDR3 is 15 amino acids. The V gene's germline CDR1 is LNHNV and CDR2 YYDKDF (reference sequence). V shed 4 bases and J shed 9 bases, with 19 bases lying between them. CDR3 region: CATSKGVRGVGEQFF. The CDR3 coding sequence is TGTGCCACCAGCAAGGGTGTCAGGGGAGTAGGTGAGCAGTTCTTC.

This clonotype is categorized as medium-sized. The V gene is TRBV28, the J gene TRBJ1-4; the D gene is possibly TRBD1 (6 bases). Germline loops: CDR1 MDHEN, CDR2 SYDVKM. This CDR3 spans 16 amino acids. V dropped 5 bases and J dropped 7 bases, with 20 bases sitting between them. CDR3 sequence: CASSPPYREVGEKLFF. For the CDR3, the DNA is TGTGCCAGCAGTCCTCCCTACAGGGAGGTTGGTGAAAAACTGTTTTTT.

A few counts support this clonotype. V gene TRBV20-1 combines with J gene TRBJ2-1; D may be TRBD2 (6 bases). The CDR3 length is 14 residues. Germline V lookup: CDR1 DFQATT, CDR2 SNEGSKA (reference sequence). V lost 5 bases, J lost 2 bases, and 13 bases lay in between. CDR3 DNA sequence: TGCAGTGCTGAGCGGGTTGGGGCCTACAATGAGCAGTTCTTC. It encodes CSAERVGAYNEQFF.

By share of the sample, this clonotype is medium-sized (0.01 to 0.1%). The chain combines TRBV7-6 with TRBJ1-4; the D is unclear. In germline, CDR1 is SGHVS, CDR2 FNYEAQ. CDR3 length: 15 amino acids. V lost 5 bases and J lost 3, with 13 bases in between. CDR3 in amino acids: CASSQSPGANEKLFF. The CDR3 region has the DNA TGTGCCAGCAGCCAAAGTCCTGGGGCTAATGAAAAACTGTTTTTT. Filled out from reference TRBV7-6 and TRBJ1-4, the complete variable domain reads GAGVSQSPRYKVTKRGQDVALRCDPISGHVSLYWYRQALGQGPEFLTYFNYEAQQDKSGLPNDRFSAERPEGSISTLTIQRTEQRDSAMYRCASSQSPGANEKLFFGSGTQLSVL.

This clonotype has a handful of counts. J is TRBJ2-1 and V is TRBV20-1; TRBD1 agrees at 7 bases. V lost 7 bases to trimming and J lost 3 bases; unmatched junction nucleotides: 9. CDR1 is DFQATT, CDR2 SNEGSKA, per germline (reference sequence). The CDR3 covers 14 residues. The CDR3 spells CSVPQGVVYNEQFF. CDR3 coding DNA: TGCAGTGTCCCTCAGGGGGTTGTCTACAATGAGCAGTTCTTC.

This clonotype appeared many times. The J gene is TRBJ2-3, the V gene TRBV28; the D call may be TRBD1 or TRBD2 (7 bases each). Trimming removed 8 bases from V and 1 base from J, with 16 bases in between. Germline values: CDR1 MDHEN, CDR2 SYDVKM. The CDR3 is made up of 15 amino acids. The CDR3 spells CASRGEGTGTDTQYF. The CDR3 DNA is TGTGCCAGCCGGGGGGAAGGGACAGGCACAGATACGCAGTATTTT.